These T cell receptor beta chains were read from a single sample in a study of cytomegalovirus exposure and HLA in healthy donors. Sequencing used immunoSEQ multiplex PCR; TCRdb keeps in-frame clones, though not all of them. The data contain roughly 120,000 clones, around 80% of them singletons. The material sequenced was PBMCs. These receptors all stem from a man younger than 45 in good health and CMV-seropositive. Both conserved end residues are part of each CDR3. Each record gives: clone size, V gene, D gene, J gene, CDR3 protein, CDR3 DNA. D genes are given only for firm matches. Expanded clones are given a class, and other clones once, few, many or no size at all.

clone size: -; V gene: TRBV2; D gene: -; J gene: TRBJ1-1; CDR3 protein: CASSPQGLTTEAFF; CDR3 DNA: TGTGCCAGCAGTCCCCAGGGCCTGACCACTGAAGCTTTCTTT
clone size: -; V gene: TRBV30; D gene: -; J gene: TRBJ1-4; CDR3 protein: CAWSAGFNEKLFF; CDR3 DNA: TGTGCCTGGAGTGCAGGCTTTAATGAAAAACTGTTTTTT
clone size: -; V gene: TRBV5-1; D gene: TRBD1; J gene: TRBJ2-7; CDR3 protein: CASSLAAGTDFYEQYF; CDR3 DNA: TGCGCCAGCAGCTTGGCGGCCGGGACAGATTTCTACGAGCAGTACTTC
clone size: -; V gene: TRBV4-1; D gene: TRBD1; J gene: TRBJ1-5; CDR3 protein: CASSHPVRDRAQPQHF; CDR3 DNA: TGCGCCAGCAGCCACCCAGTCCGGGACAGGGCTCAGCCCCAGCATTTT
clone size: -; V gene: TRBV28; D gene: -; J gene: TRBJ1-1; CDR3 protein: CASSSQAGHTEAFF; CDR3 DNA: TGTGCCAGCAGTTCCCAGGCAGGCCACACTGAAGCTTTCTTT
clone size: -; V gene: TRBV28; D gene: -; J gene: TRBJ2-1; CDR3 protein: CASRQGCEQFF; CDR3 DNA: TGTGCCAGCAGACAGGGTTGTGAGCAGTTCTTC
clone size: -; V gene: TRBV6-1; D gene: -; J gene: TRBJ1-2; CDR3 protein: CASSETDRVYGYPF; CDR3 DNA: TGTGCCAGCAGTGAAACGGACAGAGTCTATGGCTACCCCTTC
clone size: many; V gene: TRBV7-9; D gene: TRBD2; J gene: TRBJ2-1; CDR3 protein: CASSFVVTSGINEQFF; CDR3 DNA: TGTGCCAGCAGCTTTGTCGTTACTAGCGGGATCAATGAGCAGTTCTTC
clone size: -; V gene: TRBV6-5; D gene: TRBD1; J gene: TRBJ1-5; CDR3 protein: CASSSDRSDQPQHF; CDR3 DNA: TGTGCCAGCAGTTCGGACAGGTCGGATCAGCCCCAGCATTTT
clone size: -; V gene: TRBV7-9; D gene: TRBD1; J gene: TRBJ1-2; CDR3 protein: CASSLPPGQGERRYGYTF; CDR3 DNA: TGTGCCAGCAGCTTACCCCCGGGACAGGGGGAGCGACGGTATGGCTACACCTTC
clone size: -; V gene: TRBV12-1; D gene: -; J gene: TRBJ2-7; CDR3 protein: CASSFGIANPYEQYF; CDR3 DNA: TGTGCCAGCAGCTTCGGGATAGCCAACCCCTACGAGCAGTACTTC
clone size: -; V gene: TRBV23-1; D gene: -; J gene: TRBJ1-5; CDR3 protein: CASRPINRAVHQPQHF; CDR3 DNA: TGCGCCAGCAGGCCCATTAACAGGGCGGTACATCAGCCCCAGCATTTT
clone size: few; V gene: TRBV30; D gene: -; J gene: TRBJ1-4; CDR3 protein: CASRTVNEKLFF; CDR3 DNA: TGTGCCTCCAGGACAGTAAATGAAAAACTGTTTTTT
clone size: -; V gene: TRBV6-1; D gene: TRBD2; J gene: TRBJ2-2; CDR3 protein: CASSGLAGGPGELFF; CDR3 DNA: TGTGCCAGCAGTGGACTAGCGGGGGGGCCCGGGGAGCTGTTTTTT
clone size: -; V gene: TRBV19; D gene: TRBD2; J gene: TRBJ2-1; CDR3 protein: CASSVTSGGNNEQFF; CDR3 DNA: TGTGCCAGTAGTGTGACTAGCGGGGGTAACAATGAGCAGTTCTTC
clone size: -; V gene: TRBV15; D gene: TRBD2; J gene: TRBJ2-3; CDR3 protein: CATSREARTSEGTQYF; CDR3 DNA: TGTGCCACCAGCAGAGAAGCCCGGACTAGCGAGGGTACGCAGTATTTT
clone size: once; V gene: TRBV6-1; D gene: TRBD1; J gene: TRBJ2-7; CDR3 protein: CASSQAGTGIEQYF; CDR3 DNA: TGTGCCAGCAGCCAAGCCGGGACAGGGATCGAGCAGTACTTC
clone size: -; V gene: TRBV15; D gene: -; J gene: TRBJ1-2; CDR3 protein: CATSRERAGAGEYGYTF; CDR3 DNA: TGTGCCACCAGCAGAGAGAGAGCTGGGGCAGGGGAATATGGCTACACCTTC
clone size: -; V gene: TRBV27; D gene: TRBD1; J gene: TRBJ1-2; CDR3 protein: CASSLDRRTGRNYGYPF; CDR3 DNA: TGTGCCAGCAGTTTGGATCGAAGGACAGGGCGGAACTATGGCTACCCCTTC
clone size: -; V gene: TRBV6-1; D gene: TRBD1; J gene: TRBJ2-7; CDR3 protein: CASSPNRGLEDEQYF; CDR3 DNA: TGTGCCAGCAGTCCCAACAGGGGATTGGAGGACGAGCAGTACTTC
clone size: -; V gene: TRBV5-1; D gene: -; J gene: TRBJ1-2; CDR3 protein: CASSLGPEERRGYTF; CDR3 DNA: TGCGCCAGCAGCTTGGGACCGGAGGAGCGTAGAGGCTACACCTTC
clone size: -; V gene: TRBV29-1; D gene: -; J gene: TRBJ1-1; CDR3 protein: CSVGATADVDTEAFF; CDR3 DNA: TGCAGCGTTGGGGCGACAGCAGACGTAGACACTGAAGCTTTCTTT
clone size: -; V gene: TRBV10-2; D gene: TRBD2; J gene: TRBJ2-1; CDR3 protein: CASSGGAYNEQFF; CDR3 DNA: TGCGCCAGCAGCGGGGGGGCCTACAATGAGCAGTTCTTC
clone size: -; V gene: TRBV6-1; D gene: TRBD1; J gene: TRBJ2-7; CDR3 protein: CAIRDRDSYEQYF; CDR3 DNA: TGTGCCATACGGGACAGGGACTCCTACGAGCAGTACTTC
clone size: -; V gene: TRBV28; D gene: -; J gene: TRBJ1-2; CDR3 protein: CASILAGGSYGYTF; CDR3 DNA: -
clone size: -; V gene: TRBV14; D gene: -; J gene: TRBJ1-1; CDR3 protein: CASRLGGTNTEAFF; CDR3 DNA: TGTGCCAGCAGACTAGGAGGGACGAACACTGAAGCTTTCTTT
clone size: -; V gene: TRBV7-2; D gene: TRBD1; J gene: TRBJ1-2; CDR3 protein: CASSPDRAGNYGYTF; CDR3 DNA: TGTGCCAGCAGCCCGGACAGGGCGGGCAACTATGGCTACACCTTC
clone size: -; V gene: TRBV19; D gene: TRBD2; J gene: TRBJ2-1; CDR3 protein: CASRPGLAGPILYNEQFF; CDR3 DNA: TGTGCCAGTAGGCCGGGACTAGCGGGGCCCATTCTCTACAATGAGCAGTTCTTC
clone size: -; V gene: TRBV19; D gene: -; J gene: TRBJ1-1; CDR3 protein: CASSIGSAGRLWNTEAFF; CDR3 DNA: TGTGCCAGTAGTATAGGATCGGCAGGGAGGCTTTGGAACACTGAAGCTTTCTTT
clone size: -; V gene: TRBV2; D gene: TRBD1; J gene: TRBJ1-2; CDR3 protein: CASSRQGASYGYTF; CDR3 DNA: TGTGCCAGCAGCCGACAGGGGGCAAGCTATGGCTACACCTTC
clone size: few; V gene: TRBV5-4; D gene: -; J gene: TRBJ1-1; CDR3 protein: CASSLDRGENTEAFF; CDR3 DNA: TGTGCCAGCAGCTTGGACCGGGGGGAGAACACTGAAGCTTTCTTT
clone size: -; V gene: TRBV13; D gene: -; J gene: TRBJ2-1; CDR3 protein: CASSWGRDEQFF; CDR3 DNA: TGTGCCAGCAGCTGGGGCCGCGATGAGCAGTTCTTC
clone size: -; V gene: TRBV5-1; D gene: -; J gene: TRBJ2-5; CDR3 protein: CASSLAPQETQYF; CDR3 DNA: TGCGCCAGCAGCTTGGCCCCTCAAGAGACCCAGTACTTC
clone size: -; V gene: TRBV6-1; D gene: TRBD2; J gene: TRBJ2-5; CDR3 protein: CASSEAIWRGEQETQYF; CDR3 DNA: TGTGCCAGCAGTGAAGCCATTTGGCGGGGGGAACAAGAGACCCAGTACTTC
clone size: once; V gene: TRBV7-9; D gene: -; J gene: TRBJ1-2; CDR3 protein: CASSRSELYGYTF; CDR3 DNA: TGTGCCAGCAGCCGATCCGAACTCTATGGCTACACCTTC
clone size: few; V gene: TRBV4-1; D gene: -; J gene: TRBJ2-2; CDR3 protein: CASSSHSTTNTGELFF; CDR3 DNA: TGCGCCAGCAGCTCACACAGCACCACGAACACCGGGGAGCTGTTTTTT
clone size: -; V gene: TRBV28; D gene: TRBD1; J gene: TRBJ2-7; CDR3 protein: CASNLGTGRYEQYF; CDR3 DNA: TGTGCCAGCAATCTCGGGACAGGGCGCTACGAGCAGTACTTC
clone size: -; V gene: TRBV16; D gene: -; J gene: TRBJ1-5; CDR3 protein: CASSRGAGGQPQHF; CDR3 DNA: TGTGCCAGCAGCCGCGGTGCGGGGGGTCAGCCCCAGCATTTT
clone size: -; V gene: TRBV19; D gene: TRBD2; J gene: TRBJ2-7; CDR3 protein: CASSIATAGNSYEQYF; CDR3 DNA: TGTGCCAGTAGTATAGCAACAGCGGGGAACTCCTACGAGCAGTACTTC
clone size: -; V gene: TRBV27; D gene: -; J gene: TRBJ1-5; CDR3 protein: CASSILSNQPQHF; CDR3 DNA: TGTGCCAGCAGTATACTGAGTAATCAGCCCCAGCATTTT
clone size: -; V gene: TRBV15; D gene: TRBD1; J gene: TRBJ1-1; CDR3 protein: CATSLDRGNTEAFF; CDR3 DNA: TGTGCCACCAGCTTAGACAGGGGGAACACTGAAGCTTTCTTT
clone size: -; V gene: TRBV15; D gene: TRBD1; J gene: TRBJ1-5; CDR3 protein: CATSRGGQGSSNQPQHF; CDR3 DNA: TGTGCCACCAGCAGGGGAGGACAGGGGTCGAGCAATCAGCCCCAGCATTTT
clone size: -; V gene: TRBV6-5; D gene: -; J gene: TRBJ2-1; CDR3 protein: CASSSRGGAPNEQFF; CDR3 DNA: TGTGCCAGCAGTTCAAGGGGGGGGGCCCCCAATGAGCAGTTCTTC
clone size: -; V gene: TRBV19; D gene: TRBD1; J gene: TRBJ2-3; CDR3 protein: CASSMEDRGIDTQYF; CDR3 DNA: TGTGCCAGTAGTATGGAAGACAGGGGGATAGATACGCAGTATTTT
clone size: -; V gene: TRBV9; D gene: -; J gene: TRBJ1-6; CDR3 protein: CASSVGSSSYNSPLHF; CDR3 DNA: TGTGCCAGCAGCGTAGGGTCGAGCTCCTATAATTCACCCCTCCACTTT
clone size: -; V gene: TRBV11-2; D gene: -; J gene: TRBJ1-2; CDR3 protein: CASSLESGVNYGYTF; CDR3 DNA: TGTGCCAGCAGCTTAGAATCAGGGGTCAACTATGGCTACACCTTC
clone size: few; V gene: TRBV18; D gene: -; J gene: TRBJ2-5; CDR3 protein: CASSPEYSPQETQYF; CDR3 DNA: TGTGCCAGCTCACCAGAATACAGCCCCCAAGAGACCCAGTACTTC
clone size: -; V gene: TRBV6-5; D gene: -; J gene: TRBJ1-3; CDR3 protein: CASSGGQGGNTIYF; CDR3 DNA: TGTGCCAGCAGTGGAGGGCAGGGTGGAAACACCATATATTTT
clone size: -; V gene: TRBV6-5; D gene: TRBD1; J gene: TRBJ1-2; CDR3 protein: CASSFTDRAFYGYPF; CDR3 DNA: TGTGCCAGCAGTTTCACGGACAGGGCATTCTATGGCTACCCCTTC
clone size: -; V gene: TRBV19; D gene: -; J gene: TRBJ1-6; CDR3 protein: CASRTGHSVHF; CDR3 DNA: TGTGCCAGTAGAACAGGACATTCGGTCCACTTT
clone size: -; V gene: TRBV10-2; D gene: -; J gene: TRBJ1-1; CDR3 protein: CASSETGRNTEAFF; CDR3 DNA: TGCGCCAGCAGTGAAACAGGGAGGAACACTGAAGCTTTCTTT
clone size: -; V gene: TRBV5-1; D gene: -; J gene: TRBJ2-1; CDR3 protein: CASSTRTGTYNEQFF; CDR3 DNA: TGCGCCAGCAGCACCCGGACGGGGACCTACAATGAGCAGTTCTTC
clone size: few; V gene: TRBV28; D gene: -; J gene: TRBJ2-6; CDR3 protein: CASSLLSGANVLTF; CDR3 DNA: TGTGCCAGCAGTTTACTCTCTGGGGCCAACGTCCTGACTTTC
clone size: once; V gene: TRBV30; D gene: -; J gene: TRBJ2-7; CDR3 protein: CAWSPSGTSYEQYF; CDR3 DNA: TGTGCCTGGAGCCCCTCCGGGACATCCTACGAGCAGTACTTC
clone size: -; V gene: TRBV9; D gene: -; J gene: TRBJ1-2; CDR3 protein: CASSVGAGTIYGYTF; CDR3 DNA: TGTGCCAGCAGCGTAGGTGCAGGGACAATCTATGGCTACACCTTC